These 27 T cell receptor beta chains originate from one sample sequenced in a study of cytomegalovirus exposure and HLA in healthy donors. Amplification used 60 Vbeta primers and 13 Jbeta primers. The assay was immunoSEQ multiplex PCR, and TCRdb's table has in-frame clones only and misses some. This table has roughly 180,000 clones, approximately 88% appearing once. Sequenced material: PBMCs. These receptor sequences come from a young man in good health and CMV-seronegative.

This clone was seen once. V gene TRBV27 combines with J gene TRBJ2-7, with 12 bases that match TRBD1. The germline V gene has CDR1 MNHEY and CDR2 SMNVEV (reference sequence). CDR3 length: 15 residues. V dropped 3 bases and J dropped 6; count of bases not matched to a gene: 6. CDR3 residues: CASSFWDRGRREQYF. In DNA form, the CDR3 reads TGTGCCAGCAGTTTCTGGGACAGGGGGCGACGCGAGCAGTACTTC.

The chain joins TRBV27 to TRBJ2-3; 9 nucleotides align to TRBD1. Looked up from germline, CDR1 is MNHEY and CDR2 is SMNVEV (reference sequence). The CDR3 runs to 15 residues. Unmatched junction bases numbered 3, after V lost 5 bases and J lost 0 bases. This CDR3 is CASSQGQGSTDTQYF. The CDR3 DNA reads TGTGCCAGCAGTCAAGGACAGGGGAGCACAGATACGCAGTATTTT.

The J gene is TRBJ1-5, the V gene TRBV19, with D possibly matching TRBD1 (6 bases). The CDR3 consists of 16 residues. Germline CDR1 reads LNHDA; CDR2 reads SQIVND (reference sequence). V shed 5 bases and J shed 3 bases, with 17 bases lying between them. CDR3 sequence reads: CASSLRQVGANQPQHF. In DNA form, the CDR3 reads TGTGCCAGTAGTTTAAGACAGGTTGGGGCCAATCAGCCCCAGCATTTT.

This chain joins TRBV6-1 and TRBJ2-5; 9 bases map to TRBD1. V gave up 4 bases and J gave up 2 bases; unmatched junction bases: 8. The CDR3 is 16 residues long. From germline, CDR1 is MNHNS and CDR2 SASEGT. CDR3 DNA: TGTGCCAGCAGTGCGCCGACAGGGGGATTACAAGAGACCCAGTACTTC. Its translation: CASSAPTGGLQETQYF.

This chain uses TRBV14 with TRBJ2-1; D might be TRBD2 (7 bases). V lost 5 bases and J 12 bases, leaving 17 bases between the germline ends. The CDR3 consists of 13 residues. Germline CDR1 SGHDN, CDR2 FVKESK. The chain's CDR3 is CASSKGTGRGQFF. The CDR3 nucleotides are TGTGCCAGCAGCAAGGGAACAGGGAGGGGGCAGTTCTTC.

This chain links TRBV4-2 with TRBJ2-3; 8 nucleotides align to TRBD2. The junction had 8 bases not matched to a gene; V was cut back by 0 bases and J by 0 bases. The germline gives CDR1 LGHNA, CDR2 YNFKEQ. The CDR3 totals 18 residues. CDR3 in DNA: TGTGCCAGCAGCCAAGATGGTTTTAGCGGGGAGAGCACAGATACGCAGTATTTT. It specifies CASSQDGFSGESTDTQYF.

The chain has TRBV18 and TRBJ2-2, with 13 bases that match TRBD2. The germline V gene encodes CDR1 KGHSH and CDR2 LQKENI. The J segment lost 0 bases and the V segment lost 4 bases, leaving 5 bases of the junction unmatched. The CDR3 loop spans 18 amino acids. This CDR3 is CASSHTGLAGSNTGELFF. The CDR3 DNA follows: TGTGCCAGCTCACATACGGGACTAGCGGGATCGAACACCGGGGAGCTGTTTTTT. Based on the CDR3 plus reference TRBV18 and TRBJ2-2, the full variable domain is NAGVMQNPRHLVRRRGQEARLRCSPMKGHSHVYWYRQLPEEGLKFMVYLQKENIIDESGMPKERFSAEFPKEGPSILRIQQVVRGDSAAYFCASSHTGLAGSNTGELFFGEGSRLTVL.

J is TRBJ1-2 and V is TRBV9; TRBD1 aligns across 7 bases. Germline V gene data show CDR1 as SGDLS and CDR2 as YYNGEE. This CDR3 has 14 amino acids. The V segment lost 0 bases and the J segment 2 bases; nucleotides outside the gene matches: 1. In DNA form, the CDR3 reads TGTGCCAGCAGCGTAGCGGGACAGAACTATGGCTACACCTTC. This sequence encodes CASSVAGQNYGYTF. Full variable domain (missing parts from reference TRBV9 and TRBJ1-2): DSGVTQTPKHLITATGQRVTLRCSPRSGDLSVYWYQQSLDQGLQFLIQYYNGEERAKGNILERFSAQQFPDLHSELNLSSLELGDSALYFCASSVAGQNYGYTFGSGTRLTVV.

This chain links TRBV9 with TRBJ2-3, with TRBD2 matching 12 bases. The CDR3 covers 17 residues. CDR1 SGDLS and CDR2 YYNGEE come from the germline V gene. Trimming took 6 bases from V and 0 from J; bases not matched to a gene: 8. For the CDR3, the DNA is TGTGCCAGCAACTTAGGACTAGCGGGGACTAGCACAGATACGCAGTATTTT. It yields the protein CASNLGLAGTSTDTQYF.

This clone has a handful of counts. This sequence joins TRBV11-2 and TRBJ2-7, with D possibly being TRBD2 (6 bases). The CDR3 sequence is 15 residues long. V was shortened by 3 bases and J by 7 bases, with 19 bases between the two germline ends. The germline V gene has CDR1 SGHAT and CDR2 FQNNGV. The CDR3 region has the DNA TGTGCCAGCAGCTTTGGCCCGGGAGCGGTGTGGGAGCAGTACTTC. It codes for CASSFGPGAVWEQYF.

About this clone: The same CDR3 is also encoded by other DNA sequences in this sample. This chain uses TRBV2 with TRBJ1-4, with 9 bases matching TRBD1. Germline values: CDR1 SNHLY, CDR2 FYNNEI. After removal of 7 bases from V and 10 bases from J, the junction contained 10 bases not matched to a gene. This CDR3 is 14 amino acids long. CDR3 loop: CASTPRTGVGKLFF. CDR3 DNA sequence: TGTGCCAGCACCCCCCGGACAGGGGTAGGAAAACTGTTTTTT.

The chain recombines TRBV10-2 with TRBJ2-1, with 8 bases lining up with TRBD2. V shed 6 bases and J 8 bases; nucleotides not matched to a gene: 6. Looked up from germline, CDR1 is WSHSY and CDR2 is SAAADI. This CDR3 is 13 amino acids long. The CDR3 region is CASRIAGWDEQFF. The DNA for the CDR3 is TGCGCCAGCAGAATAGCGGGATGGGATGAGCAGTTCTTC.

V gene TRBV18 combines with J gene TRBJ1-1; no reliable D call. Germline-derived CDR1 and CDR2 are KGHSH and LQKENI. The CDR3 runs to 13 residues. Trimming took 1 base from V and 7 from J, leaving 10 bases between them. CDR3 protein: CASSPQSGVEAFF. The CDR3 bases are TGTGCCAGCTCACCACAATCCGGAGTTGAAGCTTTCTTT. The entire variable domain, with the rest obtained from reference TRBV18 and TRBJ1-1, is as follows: NAGVMQNPRHLVRRRGQEARLRCSPMKGHSHVYWYRQLPEEGLKFMVYLQKENIIDESGMPKERFSAEFPKEGPSILRIQQVVRGDSAAYFCASSPQSGVEAFFGQGTRLTVV.

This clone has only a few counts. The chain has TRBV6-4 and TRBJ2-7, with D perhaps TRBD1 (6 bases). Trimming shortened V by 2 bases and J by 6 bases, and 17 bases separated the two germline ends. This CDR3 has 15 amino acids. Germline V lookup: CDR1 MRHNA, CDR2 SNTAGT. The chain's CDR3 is CASSDTDRNPCEQYF. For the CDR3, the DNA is TGTGCCAGCAGTGACACCGACAGGAACCCGTGCGAGCAGTACTTC.

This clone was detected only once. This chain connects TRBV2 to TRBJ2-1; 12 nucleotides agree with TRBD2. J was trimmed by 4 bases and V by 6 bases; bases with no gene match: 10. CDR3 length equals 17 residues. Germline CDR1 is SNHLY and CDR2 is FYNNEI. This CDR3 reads CASRVLGLAGTYNEQFF. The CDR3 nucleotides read TGTGCCAGCAGGGTATTGGGACTAGCGGGTACATACAATGAGCAGTTCTTC.

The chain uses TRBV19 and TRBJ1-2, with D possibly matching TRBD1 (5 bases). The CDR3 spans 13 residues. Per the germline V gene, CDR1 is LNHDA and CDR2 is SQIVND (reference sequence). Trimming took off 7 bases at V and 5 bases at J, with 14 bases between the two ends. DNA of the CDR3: TGTGCCAGTACCAGGATGGGGCTTTATGGCTACACCTTC. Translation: CASTRMGLYGYTF.

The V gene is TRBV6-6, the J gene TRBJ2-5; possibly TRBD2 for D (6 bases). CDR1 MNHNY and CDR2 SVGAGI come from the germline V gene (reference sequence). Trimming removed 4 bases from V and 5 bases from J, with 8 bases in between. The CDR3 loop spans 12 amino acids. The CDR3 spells CASSFAGETQYF. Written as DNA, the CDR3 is TGTGCCAGCAGTTTCGCGGGGGAGACCCAGTACTTC.

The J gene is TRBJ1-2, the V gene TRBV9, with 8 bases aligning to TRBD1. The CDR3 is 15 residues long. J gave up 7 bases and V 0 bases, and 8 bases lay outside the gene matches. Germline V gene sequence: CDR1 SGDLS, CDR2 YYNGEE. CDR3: CASSVARQGASGYTF. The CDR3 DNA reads TGTGCCAGCAGCGTAGCTAGGCAGGGGGCGTCTGGCTACACCTTC.

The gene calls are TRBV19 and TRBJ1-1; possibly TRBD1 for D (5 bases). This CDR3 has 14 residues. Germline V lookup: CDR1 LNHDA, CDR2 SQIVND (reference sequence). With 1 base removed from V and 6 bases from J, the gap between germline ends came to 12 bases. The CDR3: CASSIGQRSSEAFF. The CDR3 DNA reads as TGTGCCAGTAGTATAGGACAGCGAAGTTCTGAAGCTTTCTTT.

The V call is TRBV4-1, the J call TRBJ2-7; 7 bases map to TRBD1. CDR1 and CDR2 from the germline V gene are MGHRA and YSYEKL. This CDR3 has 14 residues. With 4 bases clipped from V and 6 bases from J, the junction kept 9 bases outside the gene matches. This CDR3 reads CASSPYRGSAEQYF. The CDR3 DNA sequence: TGCGCCAGCAGCCCCTACAGGGGATCAGCCGAGCAGTACTTC.

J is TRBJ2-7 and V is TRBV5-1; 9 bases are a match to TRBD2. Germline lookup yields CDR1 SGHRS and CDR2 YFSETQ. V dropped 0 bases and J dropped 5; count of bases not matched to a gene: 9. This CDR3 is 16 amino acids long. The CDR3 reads CASSLALAGFRDEQYF. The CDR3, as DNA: TGCGCCAGCAGCTTGGCTCTAGCGGGATTCAGAGACGAGCAGTACTTC.

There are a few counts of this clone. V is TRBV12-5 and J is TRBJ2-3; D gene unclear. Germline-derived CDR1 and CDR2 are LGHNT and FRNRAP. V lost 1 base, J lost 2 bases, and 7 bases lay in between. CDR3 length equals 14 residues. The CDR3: CASGLGQNTDTQYF. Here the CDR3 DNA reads TGTGCTAGTGGTTTGGGACAAAACACAGATACGCAGTATTTT.

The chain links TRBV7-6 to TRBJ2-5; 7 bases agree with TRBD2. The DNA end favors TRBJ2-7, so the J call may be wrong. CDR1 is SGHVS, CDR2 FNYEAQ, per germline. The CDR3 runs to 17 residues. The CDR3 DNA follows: TGTGCCAGCAGCTTAGAGGCTAGCGGTTTAACTTCTTACGAGCAGTACTTC. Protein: CASSLEASGLTSYEQYF.

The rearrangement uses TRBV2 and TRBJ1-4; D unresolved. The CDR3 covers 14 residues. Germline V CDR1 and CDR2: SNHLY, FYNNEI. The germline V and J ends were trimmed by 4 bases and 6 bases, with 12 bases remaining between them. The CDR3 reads CASSALGGDEKLFF. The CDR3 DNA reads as TGTGCCAGCAGTGCTCTTGGCGGTGATGAAAAACTGTTTTTT.

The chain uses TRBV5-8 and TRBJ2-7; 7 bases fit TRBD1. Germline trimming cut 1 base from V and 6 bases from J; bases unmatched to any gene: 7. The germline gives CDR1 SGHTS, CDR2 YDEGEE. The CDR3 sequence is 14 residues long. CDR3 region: CASSLYRGTSEQYF. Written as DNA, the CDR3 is TGTGCCAGCAGCTTGTACAGGGGAACCTCCGAGCAGTACTTC.

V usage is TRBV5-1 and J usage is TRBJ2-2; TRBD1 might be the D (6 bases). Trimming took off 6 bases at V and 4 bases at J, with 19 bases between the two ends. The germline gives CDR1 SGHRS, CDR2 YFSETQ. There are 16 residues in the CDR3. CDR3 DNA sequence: TGCGCCAGCACCCCGGGACACCTAAAGTTCACCGGGGAGCTGTTTTTT. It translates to CASTPGHLKFTGELFF.

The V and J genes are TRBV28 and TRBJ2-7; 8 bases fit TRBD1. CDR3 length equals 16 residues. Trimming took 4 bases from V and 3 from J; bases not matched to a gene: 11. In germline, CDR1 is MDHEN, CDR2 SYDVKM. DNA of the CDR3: TGTGCCAGCAGTTCGTCTCAGGGGGCCTTTCGCTACGAGCAGTACTTC. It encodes CASSSSQGAFRYEQYF.